A single sample gave rise to the 5 T cell receptor beta chains below, sequenced in a study of Ad26.COV2.S vaccination and SARS-CoV-2 variants. The method was immunoSEQ multiplex PCR; TCRdb's version includes in-frame clones alone and lacks a portion of them. The sample carries some 350,000 clones, about nine tenths recorded once. Regarding treatment: some 20 received Ad26.COV2.S at low or high dose, single or two shots; roughly five received placebo; per-sample allocation not given. Collection of samples fell on day 63 after the first vaccine or placebo injection. Material: peripheral blood, obtained in a trial of Ad26.COV2.S vaccine versus placebo. These receptors were taken from a person between 18 and 60 years old who received the Ad26.COV2.S COVID-19 vaccine or a placebo.

This chain joins TRBV7-9 and TRBJ2-5, with a possible D match to TRBD2 (6 bases). The CDR3 is made up of 15 amino acids. V lost 3 bases to trimming and J lost 3 bases, with 14 bases between them. Germline values: CDR1 SEHNR, CDR2 FQNEAQ (reference sequence). The CDR3 is CASSLGTSTKETQYF. DNA of the CDR3: TGTGCCAGCAGCTTGGGGACTTCGACAAAAGAGACCCAGTACTTC.

This chain connects TRBV6-5 to TRBJ2-1; D is perhaps TRBD2 (5 bases). V lost 2 bases and J 10 bases, leaving 12 bases between the germline ends. This CDR3 is 13 amino acids long. CDR1 is MNHEY, CDR2 SVGAGI, per germline. DNA for the CDR3: TGTGCCAGCAGTTACGGTAAAGGACTGGAGCAGTTCTTC. Translation gives CASSYGKGLEQFF.

The CDR3 loop is CASSLWGQGANSPLHF. CDR3 bases: TGTGCCAGCAGTTTATGGGGACAGGGGGCAAATTCACCCCTCCACTTT. V is TRBV27 and J is TRBJ1-6; TRBD1 matches at 12 bases. The CDR3 consists of 16 residues. Germline loops: CDR1 MNHEY, CDR2 SMNVEV (reference sequence). Trimming removed 1 base from V and 7 bases from J; junction bases left unmatched: 2.

V gene TRBV4-2 combines with J gene TRBJ2-1; the match to TRBD2 covers 9 bases. The CDR3 has 16 residues. With V trimmed by 4 bases and J by 0 bases, 4 bases remained unmatched. Germline CDR1 and CDR2: LGHNA and YNFKEQ. CDR3: CASSRLAGDSYNEQFF. In nucleotides, the CDR3 is TGTGCCAGCAGCCGATTAGCGGGAGACTCCTACAATGAGCAGTTCTTC.

This CDR3 reads CAWTPLGITDNEQFF. The CDR3 region has the DNA TGTGCCTGGACCCCTCTCGGAATAACGGACAATGAGCAGTTCTTC. The chain employs TRBV30 and TRBJ2-1, with no clear D. This CDR3 contains 15 residues. V shed 4 bases and J shed 5 bases, with 18 bases lying between them. Germline loops: CDR1 GTSNPN, CDR2 SVGIG (reference sequence).